This T cell receptor (beta chain) was captured in a study of cytomegalovirus exposure and HLA in healthy donors. Study as a whole: The early release's HLA-typed donors yielded 65 million to 85 million unique TCRs.

The PCR employed 60 Vbeta primers together with 13 Jbeta primers. The table came from immunoSEQ multiplex PCR; TCRdb's copy has only in-frame clones and leaves some out. The repertoire holds some 60,000 clones, with around 83% as singletons. Study-wide results and caveats: On later analysis, the bulk of CMV-associated TCR beta chains appeared to be HLA-restricted.

In germline, CDR1 is LNHNV, CDR2 YYDKDF (reference sequence). J gave up 7 bases and V 0 bases, and 2 bases lay outside the gene matches. This CDR3 contains 14 residues. To note about this clone: What it binds is not known.

This TCR was recovered from a man aged 35-49 years in good health and CMV-seronegative. The chain links TRBV15 to TRBJ1-1; TRBD1 aligns across 10 bases. The sample taken for sequencing was PBMCs. CDR3 DNA sequence: TGTGCCACCAGCAGAGACGGACAGGGGGATGAAGCTTTCTTT. Residues: CATSRDGQGDEAFF.